Here is one T cell receptor beta chain with its context. These data originate in a study of blood T cell repertoires in COVID-19. Looking at the study overall: Samples came from the United States, Italy and Spain, spanning acute and convalescent COVID-19. Sample material is recorded as cDNA or gDNA derived from T cells, B-cell-depleted T cells, or PBMCs.

Using immunoSEQ multiplex PCR, the repertoire was profiled, and TCRdb retains in-frame clones only, with some absent. The sample yields 200,000 to 300,000 clones, more than 85% seen once. Participants were aged roughly 18 to 89 years, lived in 20 to 25 US areas, and enrolled virtually. Cohorts were assigned according to the clinical history that participants reported. This clonotype originated in a woman in her twenties or thirties who had recovered from COVID-19. The sample taken for sequencing was PBMCs or T cells enriched from blood (not recorded which).

The CDR3 loop reads CASSEAEQGYEQYF. The CDR3 DNA is TGTGCCAGCAGTGAAGCGGAACAGGGTTACGAGCAGTACTTC. This chain joins TRBV6-1 and TRBJ2-7, with D possibly matching TRBD1 (6 bases). In germline, CDR1 is MNHNS, CDR2 SASEGT. The CDR3 covers 14 residues. The V gene lost 0 bases and the J gene lost 4 bases, with 10 bases spanning the gap.